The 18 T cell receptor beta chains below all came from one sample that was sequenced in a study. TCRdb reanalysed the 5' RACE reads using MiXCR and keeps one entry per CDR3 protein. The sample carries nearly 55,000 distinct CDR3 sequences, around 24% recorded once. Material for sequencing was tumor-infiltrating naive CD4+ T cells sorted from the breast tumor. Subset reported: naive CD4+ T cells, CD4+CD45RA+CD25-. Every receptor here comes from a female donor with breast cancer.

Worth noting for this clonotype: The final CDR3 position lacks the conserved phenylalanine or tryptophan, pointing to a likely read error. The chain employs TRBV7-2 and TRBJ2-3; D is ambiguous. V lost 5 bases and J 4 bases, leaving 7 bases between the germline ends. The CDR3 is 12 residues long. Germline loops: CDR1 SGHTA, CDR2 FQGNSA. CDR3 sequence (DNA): TGTGCCAGCAGCCCTAGGGCAGATACGCAGTATCTT. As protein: CASSPRADTQYL.

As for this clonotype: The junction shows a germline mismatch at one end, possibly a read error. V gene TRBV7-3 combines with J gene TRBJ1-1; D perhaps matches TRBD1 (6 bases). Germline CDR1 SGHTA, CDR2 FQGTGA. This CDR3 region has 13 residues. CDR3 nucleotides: TGTGCCAGCAGCTCACAGGGAAACACTGAAGCTTGCTTT. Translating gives CASSSQGNTEACF.

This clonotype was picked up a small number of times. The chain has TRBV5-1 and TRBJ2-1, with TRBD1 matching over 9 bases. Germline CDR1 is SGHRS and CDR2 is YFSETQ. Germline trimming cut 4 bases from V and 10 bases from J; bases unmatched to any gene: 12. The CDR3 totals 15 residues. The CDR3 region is CASSPLTGGREEQFF. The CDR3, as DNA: TGCGCCAGCAGCCCTTTGACAGGGGGGAGAGAGGAGCAGTTCTTC.

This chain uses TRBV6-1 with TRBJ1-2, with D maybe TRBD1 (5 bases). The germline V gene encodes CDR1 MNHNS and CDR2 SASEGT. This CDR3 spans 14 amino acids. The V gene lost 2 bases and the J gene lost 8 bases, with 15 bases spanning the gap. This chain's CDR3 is CASSETTGTAGYTF. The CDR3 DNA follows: TGTGCCAGCAGTGAAACGACTGGGACGGCCGGCTACACCTTC.

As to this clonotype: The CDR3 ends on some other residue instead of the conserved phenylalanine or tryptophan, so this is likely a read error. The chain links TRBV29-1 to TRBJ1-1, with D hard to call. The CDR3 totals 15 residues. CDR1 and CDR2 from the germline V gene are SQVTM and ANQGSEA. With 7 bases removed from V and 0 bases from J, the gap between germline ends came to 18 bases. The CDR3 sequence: CSAADLGRMNTEAFC. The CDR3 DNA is TGCAGCGCAGCAGATCTCGGACGGATGAACACTGAAGCTTTCTGT.

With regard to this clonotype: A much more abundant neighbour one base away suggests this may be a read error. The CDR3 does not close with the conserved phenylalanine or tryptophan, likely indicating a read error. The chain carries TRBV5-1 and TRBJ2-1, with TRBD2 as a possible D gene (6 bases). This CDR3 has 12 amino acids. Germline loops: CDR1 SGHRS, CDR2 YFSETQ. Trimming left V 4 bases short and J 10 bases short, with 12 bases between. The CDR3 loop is CASSETSWEQFS. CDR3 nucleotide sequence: TGCGCCAGCAGCGAGACTAGTTGGGAGCAGTTCTCC.

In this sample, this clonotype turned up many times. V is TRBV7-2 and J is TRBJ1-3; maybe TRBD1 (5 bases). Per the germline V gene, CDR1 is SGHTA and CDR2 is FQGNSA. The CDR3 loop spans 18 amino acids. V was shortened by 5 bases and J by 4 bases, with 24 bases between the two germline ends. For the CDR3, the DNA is TGTGCCAGCAGCCCCCAGGTTATGGGGCGAATTGACGGAAACACCATATATTTT. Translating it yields CASSPQVMGRIDGNTIYF.

CDR3 sequence: CASSQNSPGLANNEQFF. The CDR3 nucleotides are TGCGCCAGCAGCCAAAATTCACCGGGACTAGCTAACAATGAGCAGTTCTTC. This chain links TRBV4-3 with TRBJ2-1; 9 bases line up with TRBD2. Looked up from germline, CDR1 is LGHNA and CDR2 is YSLEER. Trimming cost V 2 bases and J 5 bases; bases outside gene matches: 10. CDR3 length: 17 residues.

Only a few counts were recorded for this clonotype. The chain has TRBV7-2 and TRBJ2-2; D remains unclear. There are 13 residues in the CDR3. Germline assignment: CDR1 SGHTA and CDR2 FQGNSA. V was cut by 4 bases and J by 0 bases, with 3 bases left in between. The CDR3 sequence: CASSSANTGELFF. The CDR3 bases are TGTGCCAGCAGCTCCGCGAACACCGGGGAGCTGTTTTTT.

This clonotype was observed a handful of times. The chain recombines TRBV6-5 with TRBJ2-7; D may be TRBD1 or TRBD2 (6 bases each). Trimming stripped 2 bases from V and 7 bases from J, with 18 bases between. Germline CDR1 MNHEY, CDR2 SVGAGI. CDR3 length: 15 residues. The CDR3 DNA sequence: TGTGCCAGCAGTTACGGGATGAGGGGGGCGAAGGAGCAGTACTTC. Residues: CASSYGMRGAKEQYF.

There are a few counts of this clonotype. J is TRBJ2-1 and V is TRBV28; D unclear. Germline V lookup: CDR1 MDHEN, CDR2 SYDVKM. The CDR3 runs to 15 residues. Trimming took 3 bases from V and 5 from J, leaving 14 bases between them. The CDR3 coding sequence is TGTGCCAGCAGTTTTTCCGGAGACACCGACAATGAGCAGTTCTTC. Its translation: CASSFSGDTDNEQFF.

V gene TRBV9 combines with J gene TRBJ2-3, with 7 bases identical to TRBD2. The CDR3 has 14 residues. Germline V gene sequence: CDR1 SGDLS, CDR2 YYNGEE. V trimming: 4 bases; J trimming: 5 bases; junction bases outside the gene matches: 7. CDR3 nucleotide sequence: TGTGCCAGCAGCCTCGGGACTACCCAAGATACGCAGTATTTT. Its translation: CASSLGTTQDTQYF. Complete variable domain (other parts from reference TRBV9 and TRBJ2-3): DSGVTQTPKHLITATGQRVTLRCSPRSGDLSVYWYQQSLDQGLQFLIQYYNGEERAKGNILERFSAQQFPDLHSELNLSSLELGDSALYFCASSLGTTQDTQYFGPGTRLTVL.

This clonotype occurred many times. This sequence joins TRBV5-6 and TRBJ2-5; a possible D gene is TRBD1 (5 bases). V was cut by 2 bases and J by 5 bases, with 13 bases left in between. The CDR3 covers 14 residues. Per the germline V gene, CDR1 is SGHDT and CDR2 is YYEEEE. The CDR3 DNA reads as TGTGCCAGCAGCTTCGCTCAGGGTAGGGAGACCCAGTACTTC. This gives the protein CASSFAQGRETQYF.

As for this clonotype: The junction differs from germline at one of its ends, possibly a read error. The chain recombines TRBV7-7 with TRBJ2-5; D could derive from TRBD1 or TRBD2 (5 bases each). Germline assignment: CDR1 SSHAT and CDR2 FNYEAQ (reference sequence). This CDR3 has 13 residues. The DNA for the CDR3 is TGTGCTAGCAGCTTTTCCGGGGCGGAGACCCAGTACTTC. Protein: CASSFSGAETQYF.

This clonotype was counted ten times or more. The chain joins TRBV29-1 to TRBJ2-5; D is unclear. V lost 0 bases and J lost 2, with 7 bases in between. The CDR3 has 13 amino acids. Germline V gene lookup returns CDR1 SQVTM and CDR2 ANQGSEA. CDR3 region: CSVEDGQQETQYF. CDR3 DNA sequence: TGCAGCGTTGAAGACGGGCAGCAAGAGACCCAGTACTTC.

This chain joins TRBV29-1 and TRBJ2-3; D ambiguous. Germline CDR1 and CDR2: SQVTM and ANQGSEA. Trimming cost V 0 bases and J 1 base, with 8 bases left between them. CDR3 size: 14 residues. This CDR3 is CSVEEASRTDTQYF. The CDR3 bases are TGCAGCGTTGAAGAGGCCTCACGCACAGATACGCAGTATTTT.

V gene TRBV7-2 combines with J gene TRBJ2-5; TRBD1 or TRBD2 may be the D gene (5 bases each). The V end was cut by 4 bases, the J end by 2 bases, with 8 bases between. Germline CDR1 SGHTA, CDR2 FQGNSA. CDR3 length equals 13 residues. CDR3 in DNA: TGTGCCAGCAGCTCGGGGCCACAAGAGACCCAGTACTTC. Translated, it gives CASSSGPQETQYF.

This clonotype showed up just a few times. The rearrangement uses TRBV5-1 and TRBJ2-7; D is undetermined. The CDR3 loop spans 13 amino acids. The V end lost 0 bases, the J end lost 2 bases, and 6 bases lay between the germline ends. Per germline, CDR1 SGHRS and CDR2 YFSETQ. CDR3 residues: CASSLEDAYEQYF. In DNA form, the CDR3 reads TGCGCCAGCAGCTTGGAGGACGCCTACGAGCAGTACTTC.